This is a list of T cell receptor beta chains from one sample in a study of shared clonotypes between healthy human individuals. This table comes from immunoSEQ multiplex PCR, and its TCRdb copy is limited to in-frame clones, with some not included. The data show about 2 million clones, about 94% seen once. Sequenced input: naive CD8+ T cells sorted from blood. All receptors derive from a man between 18 and 35 years old in good health. The CDR3 runs from the conserved cysteine through the conserved F or W. The D gene is left open where the match is weak. Size tells how often a clone was seen (once, few, many) or the class of an expanded clone, and some rows leave it out.

j_call d_call v_call clone_size cdr3_aa cdr3_nt
TRBJ1-5 - TRBV7-3 - CASSLGFDQPQHF TGTGCCAGCAGCTTAGGTTTTGATCAGCCCCAGCATTTT
TRBJ1-1 - TRBV27 - CASSLHRAVNTEAFF TGTGCCAGCAGTTTACACAGGGCGGTGAACACTGAAGCTTTCTTT
TRBJ2-1 - TRBV7-2 - CASSFMAVSYNEQFF TGTGCCAGCAGCTTCATGGCGGTATCCTACAATGAGCAGTTCTTC
TRBJ1-2 - TRBV19 - CATSPGTAYGYTF TGTGCCACCTCTCCCGGGACGGCTTATGGCTACACCTTC
TRBJ2-3 - TRBV6-1 - CASSENGRTHF TGTGCCAGCAGTGAAAATGGTCGGACGCATTTT
TRBJ1-2 - TRBV5-4 - CATMGGNYGYTF TGTGCCACCATGGGGGGGAACTATGGCTACACCTTC
TRBJ2-7 TRBD2 TRBV4-1 - CASSQLREAYEQYF TGCGCCAGCAGCCAACTCCGGGAGGCCTACGAGCAGTACTTC
TRBJ2-5 - TRBV7-9 once CASSLVGHGWETQYF TGTGCCAGCAGCTTAGTGGGACACGGGTGGGAGACCCAGTACTTC
TRBJ2-3 TRBD1 TRBV6-5 - CASSSGTGTDTQYF TGTGCCAGCAGTTCCGGGACAGGGACAGATACGCAGTATTTT
TRBJ2-3 - TRBV19 - CASSMYISSTDTQYF TGTGCCAGTAGTATGTATATCTCAAGCACAGATACGCAGTATTTT
TRBJ2-2 TRBD1 TRBV28 - CASSSQGVEDTGELFF TGTGCCAGCAGTTCCCAGGGGGTAGAGGACACCGGGGAGCTGTTTTTT
TRBJ2-5 TRBD2 TRBV5-6 - CASSLSGNQETQYF TGTGCCAGCAGCTTGAGCGGGAACCAAGAGACCCAGTACTTC
TRBJ2-2 - TRBV7-9 - CASMPRTGELFF TGTGCCAGCATGCCCCGAACCGGGGAGCTGTTTTTT
TRBJ2-3 TRBD1 TRBV29-1 - CSGQGLSTDTQYF TGCAGCGGACAGGGCCTAAGCACAGATACGCAGTATTTT
TRBJ2-7 TRBD1 TRBV5-4 - CASSLVPGQGEVEQYF TGTGCCAGCAGCTTGGTTCCGGGACAGGGGGAAGTCGAGCAGTACTTC
TRBJ2-2 TRBD1 TRBV9 - CASSGQGAAGELFF TGTGCCAGCAGCGGACAGGGGGCGGCCGGGGAGCTGTTTTTT
TRBJ1-1 TRBD1 TRBV28 - CASSFRGVNTEAFF TGTGCCAGCAGTTTCAGGGGGGTAAACACTGAAGCTTTCTTT
TRBJ2-7 - TRBV10-3 - CATRDSGSYEQYF TGTGCCACCAGAGATTCCGGCTCCTACGAGCAGTACTTC
TRBJ2-7 TRBD1 TRBV4-3 - CASSQEQGATYEQYF TGCGCCAGCAGCCAAGAACAGGGGGCCACCTACGAGCAGTACTTC
TRBJ2-3 - TRBV2 - CARSTDTQYF TGTGCCAGGAGCACAGATACGCAGTATTTT
TRBJ2-7 TRBD1 TRBV5-1 - CASSPWTGSYEQYF TGCGCCAGCAGCCCCTGGACAGGCTCCTACGAGCAGTACTTC
TRBJ2-1 - TRBV28 - CASSLLGEYNEQFF TGTGCCAGCAGTTTATTAGGGGAGTACAATGAGCAGTTCTTC
TRBJ1-2 - TRBV9 - CASSVGDSYGYTF TGTGCCAGCAGCGTAGGGGATAGCTATGGCTACACCTTC
TRBJ1-4 TRBD1 TRBV5-1 - CASSLGMGQGANEKLFF TGCGCCAGCAGCTTGGGTATGGGACAGGGGGCTAATGAAAAACTGTTTTTT
TRBJ1-1 - TRBV5-6 - CASSWGEANTEAFF TGTGCCAGCAGCTGGGGCGAGGCGAACACTGAAGCTTTCTTT
TRBJ2-7 - TRBV6-5 - CASSPTGYEQYF TGTGCCAGCAGTCCTACTGGATACGAGCAGTACTTC
TRBJ1-2 TRBD1 TRBV11-2 - CASSLTGANSYGYTF TGTGCCAGCAGCTTGACAGGGGCCAATAGCTATGGCTACACCTTC
TRBJ1-4 - TRBV6-5 few CASRQGGEKLFF TGTGCCAGCAGACAGGGCGGTGAAAAACTGTTTTTT
TRBJ2-2 TRBD2 TRBV4-3 - CASSQSASGRDTGELFF TGCGCCAGCAGCCAGTCGGCTAGCGGGAGGGACACCGGGGAGCTGTTTTTT
TRBJ2-7 TRBD1 TRBV11-2 - CASSGGDRVTEQYF TGTGCCAGCAGCGGCGGGGACAGGGTAACCGAGCAGTACTTC
TRBJ1-5 - TRBV6-1 - CASSEGYYNQPQHF TGTGCCAGCAGTGAAGGGTACTACAATCAGCCCCAGCATTTT
TRBJ2-7 TRBD1 TRBV4-1 - CASSQTGGYEQYF TGCGCCAGCAGCCAGACAGGGGGCTACGAGCAGTACTTC
TRBJ1-1 TRBD1 TRBV10-2 - CASSEGTGGTEAFF TGCGCCAGCAGTGAAGGGACAGGGGGCACTGAAGCTTTCTTT
TRBJ1-2 - TRBV5-1 - CASSLQGTYGYTF TGCGCCAGCAGCTTGCAGGGGACGTATGGCTACACCTTC
TRBJ2-3 TRBD1 TRBV4-1 - CASSYWTGSTDTQYF TGCGCCAGCAGCTATTGGACAGGTAGCACAGATACGCAGTATTTT
TRBJ1-1 - TRBV6-6 - CASSSTGLPNTEAFF TGTGCCAGCAGTTCCACGGGACTCCCGAACACTGAAGCTTTCTTT
TRBJ2-3 TRBD2 TRBV5-6 - CASSSPHERDTDTQYF TGTGCCAGCAGCTCCCCCCATGAGCGGGACACAGATACGCAGTATTTT
TRBJ2-7 - TRBV4-3 - CASSQENTYEQYF TGCGCCAGCAGCCAAGAAAACACCTACGAGCAGTACTTC
TRBJ2-3 - TRBV4-1 - CASSQDLTTTGTDTQYF TGCGCCAGCAGCCAAGATCTTACCACCACAGGCACAGATACGCAGTATTTT
TRBJ2-3 - TRBV27 - CASSLIYGTTDTQYF TGTGCCAGCAGTTTAATATACGGTACAACAGATACGCAGTATTTT
TRBJ2-5 - TRBV27 - CASSSWSGKQETQYF TGTGCCAGCAGTTCTTGGTCTGGGAAACAAGAGACCCAGTACTTC
TRBJ1-2 - TRBV29-1 - CSVVGTNYGYTF TGCAGCGTTGTCGGGACTAACTATGGCTACACCTTC
TRBJ1-6 TRBD1 TRBV4-2 - CASSRDRDNSPLHF TGTGCCAGCAGCCGAGACAGGGATAATTCACCCCTCCACTTT